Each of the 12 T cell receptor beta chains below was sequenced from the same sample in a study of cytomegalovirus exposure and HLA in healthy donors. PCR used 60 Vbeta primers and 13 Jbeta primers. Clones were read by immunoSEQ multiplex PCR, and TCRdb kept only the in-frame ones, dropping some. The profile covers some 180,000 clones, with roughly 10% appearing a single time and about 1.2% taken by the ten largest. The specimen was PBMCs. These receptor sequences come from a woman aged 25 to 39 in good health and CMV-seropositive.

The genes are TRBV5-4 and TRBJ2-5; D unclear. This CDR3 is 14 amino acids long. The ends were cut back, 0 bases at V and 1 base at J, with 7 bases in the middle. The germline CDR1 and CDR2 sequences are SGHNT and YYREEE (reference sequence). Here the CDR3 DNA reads TGTGCCAGCAGCTTGGATCGAGGCCAAGAGACCCAGTACTTC. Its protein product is CASSLDRGQETQYF.

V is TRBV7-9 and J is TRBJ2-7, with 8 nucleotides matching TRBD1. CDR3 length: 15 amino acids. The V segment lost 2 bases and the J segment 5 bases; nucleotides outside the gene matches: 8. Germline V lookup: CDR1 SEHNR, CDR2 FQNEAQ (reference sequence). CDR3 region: CASSLIGTGLDEQYF. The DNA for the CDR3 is TGTGCCAGCAGCTTAATAGGGACAGGCCTCGACGAGCAGTACTTC.

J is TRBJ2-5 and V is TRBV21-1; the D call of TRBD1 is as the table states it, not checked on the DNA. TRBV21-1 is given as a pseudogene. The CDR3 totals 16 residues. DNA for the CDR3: TGTGCCAGCAGCAAACCGGGACAGGGGGGCCAAGAGACCCAGTACTTC. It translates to CASSKPGQGGQETQYF.

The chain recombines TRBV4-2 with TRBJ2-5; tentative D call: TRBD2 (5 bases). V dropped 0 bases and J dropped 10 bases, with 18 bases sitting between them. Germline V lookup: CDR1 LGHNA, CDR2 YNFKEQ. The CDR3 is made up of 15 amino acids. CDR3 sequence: CASSQDLANQDLQYF. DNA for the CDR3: TGTGCCAGCAGCCAAGATTTAGCGAACCAGGACCTCCAGTACTTC.

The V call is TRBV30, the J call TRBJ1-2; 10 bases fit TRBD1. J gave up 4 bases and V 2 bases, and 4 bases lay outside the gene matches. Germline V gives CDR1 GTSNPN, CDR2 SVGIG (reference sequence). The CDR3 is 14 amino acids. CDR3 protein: CAWSKGQGTYGYTF. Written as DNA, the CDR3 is TGTGCCTGGAGTAAGGGACAGGGGACCTATGGCTACACCTTC.

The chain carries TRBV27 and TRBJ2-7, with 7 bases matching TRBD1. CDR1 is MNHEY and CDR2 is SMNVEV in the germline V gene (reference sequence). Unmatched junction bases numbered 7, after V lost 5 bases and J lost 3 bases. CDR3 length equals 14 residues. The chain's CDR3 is CASSARRDSYEQYF. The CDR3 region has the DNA TGTGCCAGCAGTGCGAGACGGGACAGCTACGAGCAGTACTTC.

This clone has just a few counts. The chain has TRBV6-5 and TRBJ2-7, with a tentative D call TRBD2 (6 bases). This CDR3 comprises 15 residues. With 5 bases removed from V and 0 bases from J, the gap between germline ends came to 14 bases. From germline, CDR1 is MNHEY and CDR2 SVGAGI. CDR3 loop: CASSPYAEGSYEQYF. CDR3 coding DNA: TGTGCCAGCAGTCCCTATGCGGAGGGCTCCTACGAGCAGTACTTC.

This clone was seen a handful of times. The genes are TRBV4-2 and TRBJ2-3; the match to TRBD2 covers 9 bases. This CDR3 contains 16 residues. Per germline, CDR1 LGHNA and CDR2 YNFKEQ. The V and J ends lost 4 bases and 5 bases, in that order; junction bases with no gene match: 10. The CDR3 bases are TGTGCCAGCAGCCCAGCGGGAGGACAAGTTGGAGATACGCAGTATTTT. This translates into CASSPAGGQVGDTQYF.

DNA for the CDR3: TGTGCCAGCAGTGAACCTGGCAGGGGGCGGGCTAATGAAAAACTGTTTTTT. This codes for CASSEPGRGRANEKLFF. The rearrangement links TRBV6-1 to TRBJ1-4; 8 nucleotides align to TRBD1. Germline CDR1 MNHNS, CDR2 SASEGT. The CDR3 runs 17 residues. The V and J ends lost 2 bases and 3 bases, in that order; junction bases with no gene match: 8.

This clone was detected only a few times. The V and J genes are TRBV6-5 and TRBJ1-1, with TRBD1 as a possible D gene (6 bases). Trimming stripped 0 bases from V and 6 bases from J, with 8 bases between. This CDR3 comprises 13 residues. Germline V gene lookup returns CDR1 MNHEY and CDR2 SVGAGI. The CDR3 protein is CASSYSPGAEAFF. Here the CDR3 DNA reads TGTGCCAGCAGTTACTCGCCAGGGGCTGAAGCTTTCTTT.

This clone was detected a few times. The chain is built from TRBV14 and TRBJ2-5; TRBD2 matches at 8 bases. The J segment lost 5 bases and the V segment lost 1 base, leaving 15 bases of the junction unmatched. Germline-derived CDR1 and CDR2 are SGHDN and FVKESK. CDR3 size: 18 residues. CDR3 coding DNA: TGTGCCAGCAGCCAAGCGCCCAGCGGGAGAGGCTACGGCGAGACCCAGTACTTC. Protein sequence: CASSQAPSGRGYGETQYF.

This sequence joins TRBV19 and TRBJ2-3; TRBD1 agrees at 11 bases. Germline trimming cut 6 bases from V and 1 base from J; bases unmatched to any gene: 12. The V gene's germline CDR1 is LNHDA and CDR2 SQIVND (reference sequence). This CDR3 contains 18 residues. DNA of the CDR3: TGTGCCAGTAGCAATAAGAGGACAGGGGGCTTTGGCACAGATACGCAGTATTTT. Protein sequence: CASSNKRTGGFGTDTQYF.